This TCR beta chain was profiled in a study of CD8 T cells in Susac syndrome (dated by TCRdb to about 2019). The study in broad terms: The study used repertoire sequencing to test whether antigen drove CD8+ T cell activation and differentiation in Susac syndrome. The study at large found these results: The TCR sequencing and HLA analysis was acknowledged to have included a relatively small number of individuals.

Relative to germline, V is 3 bases shorter and J is 13 bases shorter, with 16 bases between their ends. The CDR1 and CDR2 encoded by the germline V gene are ENHRY and SYGVKD. The CDR3, from cysteine to phenylalanine, totals 12 residues. Just CDR3 DNA is preserved here, 36 bases in frame from base 1. High-throughput TCR beta sequencing profiled peripheral blood CD8+ and CD4+ T cells from healthy donors, Susac syndrome patients and multiple sclerosis patients. The multiple sclerosis controls were treatment-naive patients whose relapsing-remitting disease, either stable or active, fulfilled the revised McDonald criteria. CD8+ TEMRA cells were enriched by FACS, while bulk CD8+ and CD4+ T cells were purified by magnetic negative isolation. Blood was drawn into EDTA tubes, processed within 24 hours, and PBMCs were isolated by density gradient centrifugation. PBMCs intended for TCR sequencing were cryopreserved in liquid nitrogen and were subsequently thawed in a 37 degrees C water bath. Purity of sorted or isolated CD4+, CD8+ and CD8+ TEMRA cells was at least 90%.

RNA was extracted using the RNeasy kit, and about 0.45 to 1 ug of the RNA was reverse transcribed with random hexamers. The immunoSEQ multiplex PCR assay, which covers 54 Vbeta and 13 Jbeta segments, was used to amplify TCR beta CDR3 regions. Bias from PCR amplification was corrected by using a synthetic template baseline for primer optimization and for computational correction. In the authors' own workflow: Reads were assigned to V, D and J genes according to IMGT and analyzed in immunoSEQ Analyzer, with only productive sequences retained. Clonality was computed as one minus Shannon entropy normalized by log2 of the number of productive unique sequences. For each patient and control, public and private clones were evaluated among the 100 most prevalent clones. Clones were defined as Susac-specific when absent from the healthy and MS cohorts, from fewer than 1,200 published viral clones and from other ImmuneACCESS disease sequences. In TCRdb, the public reads were trimmed at Q25 with fastp and aligned with MiXCR, with productive beta chains retained. One record per CDR3 amino acid sequence lists the most common genes and DNA. The V and J calls come from TCRdb's annotation, not from the publication. The sample yields over 150,000 distinct CDR3 sequences; approximately 93% were counted once. Approximately 0.094% of the sample belongs to the ten largest clones.

Comments on this clonotype: Its antigen target is currently unknown. No base quality information exists; no much larger clone differs at one position.

The receptor was derived from a human donor with multiple sclerosis. Rearrangement joined TRBV10-3 to TRBJ2-7, with the D gene uncertain. Source material: CD4+ T cells from PBMCs. The sequenced DNA: TGTGCCATCAGTGAAGTCCAACTCGTTCTTTACTTC. Its protein product is CAISEVQLVLYF.